These 25 T cell receptor beta chains came from one sample sequenced in a study of blood T cell repertoires in COVID-19. Sequencing was performed with immunoSEQ multiplex PCR; in TCRdb, only in-frame clones are kept and a portion is missing. The table shows 150,000 to 250,000 clones, with approximately 90% occurring only once. Sequenced sample: PBMCs or T cells enriched from blood (not recorded which). The receptors derive from a woman aged 30 to 39 who had recovered from COVID-19.

The gene calls are TRBV5-4 and TRBJ1-3; 9 bases agree with TRBD1. Germline CDR1 is SGHNT and CDR2 is YYREEE (reference sequence). The V gene end was trimmed by 4 bases and the J gene end by 4 bases; junction bases not matched to a gene: 9. This CDR3 has 16 residues. The CDR3 is CASSPSLGTGGNTIYF. The CDR3 DNA reads as TGTGCCAGCAGCCCTTCCCTCGGGACAGGGGGAAACACCATATATTTT.

This clone was detected a few times. This rearrangement joins TRBV19 to TRBJ1-5; D unresolved. Germline V gene lookup returns CDR1 LNHDA and CDR2 SQIVND (reference sequence). Trimming removed 7 bases at V and 5 bases at J, with 18 bases between. The CDR3 is 15 residues long. DNA for the CDR3: TGTGCCAGTACCCCCCTTTTAAAGAGCGATCAGCCCCAGCATTTT. Translating gives CASTPLLKSDQPQHF.

V is TRBV5-1 and J is TRBJ1-6; D uncertain. This CDR3 has 13 residues. V was cut by 7 bases and J by 7 bases, with 12 bases left in between. CDR1 SGHRS and CDR2 YFSETQ come from the germline V gene. CDR3 nucleotide sequence: TGCGCCAGCTCGGCCGAGGGAAATTCACCCCTCCACTTT. Translating it yields CASSAEGNSPLHF.

V is TRBV10-3 and J is TRBJ2-1, with D uncertain. Germline V gene data show CDR1 as ENHRY and CDR2 as SYGVKD. V was cut by 5 bases and J by 1 base, with 9 bases left in between. The CDR3 length is 14 residues. CDR3 amino acids: CAISWRGSYNEQFF. The CDR3 nucleotides read TGTGCCATCAGTTGGCGCGGATCCTACAATGAGCAGTTCTTC.

J is TRBJ2-1 and V is TRBV5-6, with TRBD2 identical over 7 bases. This CDR3 comprises 14 residues. The V segment lost 4 bases and the J segment 8 bases; nucleotides outside the gene matches: 9. Germline lookup yields CDR1 SGHDT and CDR2 YYEEEE. The CDR3 loop is CASSLAGEVDEQFF. In DNA form, the CDR3 reads TGTGCCAGCAGCCTCGCGGGAGAGGTCGATGAGCAGTTCTTC.

The genes are TRBV2 and TRBJ1-2; 9 bases line up with TRBD1. The germline CDR1 and CDR2 sequences are SNHLY and FYNNEI. V lost 0 bases, J lost 8 bases, and 10 bases stayed unmatched. The CDR3 consists of 16 residues. The chain's CDR3 is CASSEALHGDRDGYTF. CDR3 nucleotides: TGTGCCAGCAGTGAAGCGCTTCACGGGGACAGGGACGGCTACACCTTC.

The chain couples TRBV30 to TRBJ1-2, with a weak D call TRBD1 (5 bases). The CDR3 is made up of 15 amino acids. Germline V lookup: CDR1 GTSNPN, CDR2 SVGIG (reference sequence). The V and J ends lost 2 bases and 3 bases respectively, with 16 bases between them. In nucleotides, the CDR3 is TGTGCCTGGAGTAAAACGGGGGGATATTACTATGGCTACACCTTC. Amino acids: CAWSKTGGYYYGYTF.

The V call is TRBV18, the J call TRBJ2-3; 9 positions match TRBD2. The CDR3 consists of 15 residues. V dropped 8 bases and J dropped 1; count of bases not matched to a gene: 7. Looked up from germline, CDR1 is KGHSH and CDR2 is LQKENI. The CDR3 region is CASAISGSGTDTQYF. CDR3 in DNA: TGTGCCAGCGCGATTAGCGGGAGCGGCACAGATACGCAGTATTTT.

The rearrangement links TRBV14 to TRBJ1-3; tentatively, D is TRBD1 (5 bases). This CDR3 spans 12 amino acids. Per the germline V gene, CDR1 is SGHDN and CDR2 is FVKESK. V lost 3 bases to trimming and J lost 5 bases, with 5 bases between them. DNA of the CDR3: TGTGCCAGCAGCCAGGGGCGAAACACCATATATTTT. It translates to CASSQGRNTIYF.

The chain's CDR3 is CASDRTGNTEAFF. Here the CDR3 DNA reads TGCGCCAGTGACAGAACAGGGAACACTGAAGCTTTCTTT. The chain combines TRBV29-1 with TRBJ1-1; weak D call: TRBD1 (5 bases). The CDR3 is made up of 13 amino acids. The germline gives CDR1 SQVTM, CDR2 ANQGSEA.

This sequence joins TRBV19 and TRBJ1-3, with D possibly matching TRBD1 (5 bases). The V gene lost 0 bases and the J gene lost 0 bases, with 6 bases spanning the gap. The CDR3 has 15 residues. From germline, CDR1 is LNHDA and CDR2 SQIVND (reference sequence). The CDR3 reads CASSIEDSSGNTIYF. The CDR3, as DNA: TGTGCCAGTAGTATAGAAGACAGCTCTGGAAACACCATATATTTT.

The chain carries TRBV5-4 and TRBJ2-1; D uncertain. Germline CDR1 and CDR2: SGHNT and YYREEE (reference sequence). The CDR3 contains 15 residues. The V and J ends lost 2 bases and 8 bases respectively, with 17 bases between them. The chain's CDR3 is CASSFERLSKDEQFF. The CDR3 DNA is TGTGCCAGCAGCTTTGAGCGACTTAGTAAGGATGAGCAGTTCTTC.

V is TRBV30 and J is TRBJ2-6; 8 nucleotides align to TRBD1. This CDR3 is built from 17 residues. Germline loops: CDR1 GTSNPN, CDR2 SVGIG (reference sequence). V shed 1 base, J shed 0 bases, and the junction held 5 bases outside the gene matches. The CDR3 loop reads CAWSAPGGGSGANVLTF. The CDR3 nucleotides read TGTGCCTGGAGTGCACCAGGGGGCGGCTCTGGGGCCAACGTCCTGACTTTC.

The gene calls are TRBV2 and TRBJ1-1; perhaps TRBD1 as D (6 bases). The germline V gene has CDR1 SNHLY and CDR2 FYNNEI. This CDR3 has 13 residues. The ends were cut back, 4 bases at V and 4 bases at J, with 10 bases in the middle. The CDR3 DNA reads TGTGCCAGCAGTGGTCAGGGGTTCACTGAAGCTTTCTTT. This sequence encodes CASSGQGFTEAFF.

The genes are TRBV30 and TRBJ1-5; D is unresolved. The CDR3 loop spans 13 amino acids. The V gene's germline CDR1 is GTSNPN and CDR2 SVGIG (reference sequence). The ends were cut back, 1 base at V and 3 bases at J, with 7 bases in the middle. The CDR3 spells CAWSENYNQPQHF. The CDR3 nucleotides read TGTGCCTGGAGTGAGAACTACAATCAGCCCCAGCATTTT.

CDR3 amino acids: CASSPVASIFYEQYF. Written as DNA, the CDR3 is TGTGCCAGCAGCCCGGTGGCTAGCATTTTCTACGAGCAGTACTTC. This chain joins TRBV6-2 or TRBV6-3 and TRBJ2-7; maybe TRBD2 (5 bases). There are 15 residues in the CDR3. Trimming pared 6 bases from V and 3 bases from J, leaving 18 bases between. In germline, CDR1 is MNHEY, CDR2 SVGEGT.

The chain recombines TRBV3-1 (or the pseudogene TRBV3-2) with TRBJ2-1; 12 bases are shared with TRBD2. Germline V CDR1 and CDR2: LGHDT, YNNKEL (reference sequence). V trimming: 4 bases; J trimming: 9 bases; junction bases outside the gene matches: 7. This CDR3 comprises 15 residues. Written as DNA, the CDR3 is TGTGCCAGCAGCCCGCTAGCGGGAGGGATTAGTGAGCAGTTCTTC. It yields the protein CASSPLAGGISEQFF.

The genes are TRBV3-1 (or the pseudogene TRBV3-2) and TRBJ1-3, with 7 nucleotides matching TRBD1. The CDR3 is 17 amino acids. Germline V lookup: CDR1 LGHDT, CDR2 YNNKEL (reference sequence). V trimming: 0 bases; J trimming: 4 bases; junction bases outside the gene matches: 9. The CDR3 region is CASSQDQKGATGNTIYF. CDR3 in DNA: TGTGCCAGCAGCCAAGATCAGAAGGGGGCGACAGGAAACACCATATATTTT.

The J gene is TRBJ1-2, the V gene TRBV2, with TRBD1 identical over 9 bases. CDR1 and CDR2 (germline): SNHLY, FYNNEI. Trimming at V came to 0 bases and at J to 8 bases, leaving 10 bases not matched to a gene. The CDR3 is 16 amino acids. The chain's CDR3 is CASSEALRDRVTGYTF. In nucleotides, the CDR3 is TGTGCCAGCAGTGAAGCGCTTCGGGACAGGGTTACGGGCTACACCTTC.

The V call is TRBV15, the J call TRBJ2-6, with D perhaps TRBD2 (5 bases). Germline assignment: CDR1 LNHNV and CDR2 YYDKDF (reference sequence). Trimming removed 1 base from V and 0 bases from J, with 13 bases in between. This CDR3 contains 18 residues. The CDR3 nucleotides read TGTGCCACCAGCAGAGGCTACTCAGCGGTCTCTGGGGCCAACGTCCTGACTTTC. Amino acids: CATSRGYSAVSGANVLTF.

The gene calls are TRBV11-2 and TRBJ1-2; D not resolved. The CDR3 runs 12 residues. Between the trimmed V and J ends, which lost 3 bases and 7 bases, there was a span of 9 bases. CDR1 and CDR2 from the germline V gene are SGHAT and FQNNGV. Here the CDR3 reads CASSFTRAGYTF. CDR3 in DNA: TGTGCCAGCAGCTTTACTAGGGCTGGCTACACCTTC.

This clone has a single count. The genes are TRBV3-1 (or the pseudogene TRBV3-2) and TRBJ2-2; D unresolved. Trimming stripped 1 base from V and 1 base from J, with 10 bases between. CDR3 length: 16 amino acids. Germline CDR1 LGHDT, CDR2 YNNKEL (reference sequence). This chain's CDR3 is CASSQGVGENTGELFF. CDR3 bases: TGTGCCAGCAGCCAAGGGGTAGGAGAGAACACCGGGGAGCTGTTTTTT.

This sequence joins TRBV12-3 or TRBV12-4 and TRBJ1-2, with 7 bases fitting TRBD1. The CDR3 extends over 13 amino acids. Losses at the gene ends were 5 bases for V and 3 bases for J; bases not matched to a gene: 3. In DNA form, the CDR3 reads TGTGCCAGCAGTCGGGACAGCTACTATGGCTACACCTTC. It translates to CASSRDSYYGYTF.

J is TRBJ2-1 and V is TRBV4-2; D remains unclear. Germline V gives CDR1 LGHNA, CDR2 YNFKEQ. V was cut by 4 bases and J by 7 bases, with 8 bases left in between. The CDR3 has 12 residues. As DNA, the CDR3 is TGTGCCAGCAGCCTTCAGGCTAATGAGCAGTTCTTC. Translation gives CASSLQANEQFF.

The rearrangement uses TRBV7-9 and TRBJ2-3; 11 bases agree with TRBD2. V shed 3 bases, J shed 4 bases, and the junction held 3 bases outside the gene matches. Germline-derived CDR1 and CDR2 are SEHNR and FQNEAQ (reference sequence). This CDR3 is 15 amino acids long. CDR3 amino acids: CASSFYSGGADTQYF. DNA of the CDR3: TGTGCCAGCAGCTTCTATAGCGGGGGGGCAGATACGCAGTATTTT.